The following is a T cell receptor (beta chain) sequence with its context. Its antigen is undetermined. The data are from a study of CD8 T cells in ankylosing spondylitis. Points from the study as a whole: For ankylosing spondylitis blood, a TCR beta motif of about 8 highly homologous variants appeared characteristic. From matched ankylosing spondylitis synovial fluid, disease-linked clones were reportedly recovered at significantly enriched levels. Some motif variants had been reported before (in reactive arthritis synovial fluid and blood).

CDR3 size: 14 residues. Looked up from germline, CDR1 is SGHKS and CDR2 is YYEKEE (reference sequence). V lost 1 base, J lost 1 base, and 8 bases lay in between. Quantitative barcoded 5'-RACE was used to prepare TCR beta libraries. TCRdb re-derived calls from the 5' RACE reads in MiXCR, one entry per CDR3 protein. This sample has around 130,000 distinct CDR3 sequences, with around 9.7% found just once. Material: blood, either unsorted or a sorted T cell fraction (not recorded which). This chain uses TRBV5-5 with TRBJ1-2, with D hard to call. The TCR sequence derives from a male donor with ankylosing spondylitis or in good health (not recorded which). The CDR3 here is CASSLNRDNYGYTF. In DNA, the CDR3 is TGTGCCAGCAGCTTGAACAGAGATAACTATGGCTACACCTTC. Full variable domain (outside the CDR3, taken from reference TRBV5-5 and TRBJ1-2): DAGVTQSPTHLIKTRGQQVTLRCSPISGHKSVSWYQQVLGQGPQFIFQYYEKEERGRGNFPDRFSARQFPNYSSELNVNALLLGDSALYLCASSLNRDNYGYTFGSGTRLTVV.